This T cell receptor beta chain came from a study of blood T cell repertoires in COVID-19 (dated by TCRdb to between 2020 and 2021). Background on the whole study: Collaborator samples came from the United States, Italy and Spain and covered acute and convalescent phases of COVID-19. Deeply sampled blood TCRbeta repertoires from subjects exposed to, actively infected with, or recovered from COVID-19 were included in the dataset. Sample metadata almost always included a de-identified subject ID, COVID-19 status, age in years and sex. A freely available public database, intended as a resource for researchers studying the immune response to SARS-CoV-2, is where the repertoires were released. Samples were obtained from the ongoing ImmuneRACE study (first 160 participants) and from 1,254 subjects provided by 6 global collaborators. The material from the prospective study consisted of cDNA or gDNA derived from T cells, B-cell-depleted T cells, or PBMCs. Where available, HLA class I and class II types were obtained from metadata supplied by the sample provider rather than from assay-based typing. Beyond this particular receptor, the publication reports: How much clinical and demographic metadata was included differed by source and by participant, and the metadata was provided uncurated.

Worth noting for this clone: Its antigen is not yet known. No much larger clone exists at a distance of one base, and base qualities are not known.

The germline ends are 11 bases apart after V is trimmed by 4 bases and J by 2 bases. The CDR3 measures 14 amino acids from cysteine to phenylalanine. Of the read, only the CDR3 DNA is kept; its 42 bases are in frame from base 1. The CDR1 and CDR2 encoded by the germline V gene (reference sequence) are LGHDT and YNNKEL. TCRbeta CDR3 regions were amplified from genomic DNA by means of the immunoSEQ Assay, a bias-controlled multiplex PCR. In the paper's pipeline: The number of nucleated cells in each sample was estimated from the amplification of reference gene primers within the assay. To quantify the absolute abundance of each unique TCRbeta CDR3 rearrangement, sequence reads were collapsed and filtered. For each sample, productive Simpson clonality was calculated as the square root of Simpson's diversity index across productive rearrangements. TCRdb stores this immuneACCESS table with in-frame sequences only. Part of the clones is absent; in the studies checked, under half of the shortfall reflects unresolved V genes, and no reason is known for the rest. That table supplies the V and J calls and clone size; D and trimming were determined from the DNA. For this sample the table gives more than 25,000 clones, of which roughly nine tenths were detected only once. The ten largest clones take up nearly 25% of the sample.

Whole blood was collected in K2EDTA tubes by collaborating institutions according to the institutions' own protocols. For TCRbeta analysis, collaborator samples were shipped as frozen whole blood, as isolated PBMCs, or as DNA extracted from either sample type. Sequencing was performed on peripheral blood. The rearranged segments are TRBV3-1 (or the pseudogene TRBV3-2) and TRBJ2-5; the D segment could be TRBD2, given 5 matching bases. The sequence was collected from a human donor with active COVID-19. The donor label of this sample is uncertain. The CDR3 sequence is CASSLFEGQETQYF. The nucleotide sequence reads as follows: TGTGCCAGCAGCCTATTCGAGGGACAAGAGACCCAGTACTTC.